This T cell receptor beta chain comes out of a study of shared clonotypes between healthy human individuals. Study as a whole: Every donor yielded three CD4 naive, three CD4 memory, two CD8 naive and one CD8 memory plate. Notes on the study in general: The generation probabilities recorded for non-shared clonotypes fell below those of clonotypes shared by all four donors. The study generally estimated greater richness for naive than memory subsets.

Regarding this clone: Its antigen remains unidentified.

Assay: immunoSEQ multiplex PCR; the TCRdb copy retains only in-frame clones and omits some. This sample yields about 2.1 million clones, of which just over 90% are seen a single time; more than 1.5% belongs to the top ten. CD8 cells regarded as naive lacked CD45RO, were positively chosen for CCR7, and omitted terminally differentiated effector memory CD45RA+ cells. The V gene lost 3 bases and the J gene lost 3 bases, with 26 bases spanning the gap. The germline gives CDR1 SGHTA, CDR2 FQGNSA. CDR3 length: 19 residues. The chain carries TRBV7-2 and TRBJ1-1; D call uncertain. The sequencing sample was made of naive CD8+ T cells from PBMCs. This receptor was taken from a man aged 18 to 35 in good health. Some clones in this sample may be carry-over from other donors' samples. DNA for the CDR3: TGTGCCAGCAGCTTCGGTGTTCGCGGTAAGAGACCTGGGGACACTGAAGCTTTCTTT. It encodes CASSFGVRGKRPGDTEAFF.